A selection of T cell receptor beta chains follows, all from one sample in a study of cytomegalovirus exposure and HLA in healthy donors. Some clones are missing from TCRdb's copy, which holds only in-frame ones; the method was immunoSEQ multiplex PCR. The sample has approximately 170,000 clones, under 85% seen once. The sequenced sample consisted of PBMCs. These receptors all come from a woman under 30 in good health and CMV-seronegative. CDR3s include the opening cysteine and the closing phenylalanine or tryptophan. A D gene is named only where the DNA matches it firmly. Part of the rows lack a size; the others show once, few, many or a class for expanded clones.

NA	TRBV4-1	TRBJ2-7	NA	TGCGCCAGCAGCCAAGACGGGGGCTACGAGCAGTACTTC	CASSQDGGYEQYF
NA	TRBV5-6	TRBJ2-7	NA	TGTGCCAGCAGCTTCTGGGAGCGGGACGAGCAGTACTTC	CASSFWERDEQYF
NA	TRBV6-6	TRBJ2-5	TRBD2	TGTGCCAGCAGACTAGCGGGGGTGGCGGGGTCAGAGACCCAGTACTTC	CASRLAGVAGSETQYF
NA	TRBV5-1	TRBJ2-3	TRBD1	TGCGCCAGCAGCTGGGGGACAGTAGAACTCACAGATACGCAGTATTTT	CASSWGTVELTDTQYF
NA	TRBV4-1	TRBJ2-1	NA	TGCGCCAGCTGGTCAGGAGGGCGTTACAATGAGCAGTTCTTC	CASWSGGRYNEQFF
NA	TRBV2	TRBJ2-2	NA	TGTGCCAGCAGACCCCGAGCGCGAACCACCGGGGAGCTGTTTTTT	CASRPRARTTGELFF
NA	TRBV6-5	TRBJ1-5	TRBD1	TGTGCCAGCGGACAGGGTACAGGCAATCAGCCCCAGCATTTT	CASGQGTGNQPQHF
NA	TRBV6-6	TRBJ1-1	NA	TGTGCAAGTTACGGGACTGAAGCTTTCTTT	CASYGTEAFF
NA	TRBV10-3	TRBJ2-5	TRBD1	TGTGCCATTTCTTACGGGGACAGCCAGTACTTC	CAISYGDSQYF
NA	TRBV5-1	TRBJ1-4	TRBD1	TGCGCCAGCAGCGGCGCCGGGACAGGGAATGAAAAACTGTTTTTT	CASSGAGTGNEKLFF
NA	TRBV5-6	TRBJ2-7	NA	TGTGCCAGCAGCTTGTACAGGGTCTACGAGCAGTACTTC	CASSLYRVYEQYF
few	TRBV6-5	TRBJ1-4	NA	TGTGCCAGCAGAGACCTACTGAATGCGGAACTGTTTTTT	CASRDLLNAELFF
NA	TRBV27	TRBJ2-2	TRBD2	TGTGCCAGCAGTACGGGACTAGCGGGGGGACCCGGGGAGCTGTTTTTT	CASSTGLAGGPGELFF
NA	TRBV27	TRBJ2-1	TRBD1	TGTGCCAGCAGTTTACAGGGGGAGTTCAATGAGCAGTTCTTC	CASSLQGEFNEQFF
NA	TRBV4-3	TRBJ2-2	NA	TGCGCCAGCAGCCAAGGAGGCATCGGGGAGCTGTTTTTT	CASSQGGIGELFF
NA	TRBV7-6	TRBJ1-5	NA	TGTGCCAGCAGCTTAGGAGGGGGGGAGAATCAGCCCCAGCATTTT	CASSLGGGENQPQHF
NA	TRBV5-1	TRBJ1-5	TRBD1	TGCGCCAGCAGCACCGGGACAGGTAATAATCAGCCCCAGCATTTT	CASSTGTGNNQPQHF
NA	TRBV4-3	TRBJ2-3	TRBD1	TGCGCCAGCAGCCAAGATTTGGGCAGGGGGTTAAGCACAGATACGCAGTATTTT	CASSQDLGRGLSTDTQYF